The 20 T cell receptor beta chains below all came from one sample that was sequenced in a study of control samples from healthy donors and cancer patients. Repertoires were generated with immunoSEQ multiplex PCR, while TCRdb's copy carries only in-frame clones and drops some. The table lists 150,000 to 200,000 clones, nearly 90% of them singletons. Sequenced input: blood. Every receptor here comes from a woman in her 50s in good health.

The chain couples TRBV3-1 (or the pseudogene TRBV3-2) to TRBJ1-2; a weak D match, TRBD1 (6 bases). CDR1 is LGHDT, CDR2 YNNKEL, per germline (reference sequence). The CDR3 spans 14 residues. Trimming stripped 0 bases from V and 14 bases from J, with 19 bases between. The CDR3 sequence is CASSQDRGGRASTF. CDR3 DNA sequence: TGTGCCAGCAGCCAAGATCGGGGGGGGCGAGCGAGTACCTTC.

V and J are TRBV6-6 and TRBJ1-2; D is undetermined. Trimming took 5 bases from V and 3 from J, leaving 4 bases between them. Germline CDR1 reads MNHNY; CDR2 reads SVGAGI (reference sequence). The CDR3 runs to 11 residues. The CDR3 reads CASSIDYGYTF. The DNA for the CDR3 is TGTGCCAGCAGTATTGACTATGGCTACACCTTC.

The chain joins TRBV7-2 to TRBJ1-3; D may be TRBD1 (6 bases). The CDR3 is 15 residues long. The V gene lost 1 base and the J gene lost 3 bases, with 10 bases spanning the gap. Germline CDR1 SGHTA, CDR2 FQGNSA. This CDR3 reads CASSLGQARGNTIYF. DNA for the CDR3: TGTGCCAGCAGCTTAGGACAGGCCCGTGGAAACACCATATATTTT.

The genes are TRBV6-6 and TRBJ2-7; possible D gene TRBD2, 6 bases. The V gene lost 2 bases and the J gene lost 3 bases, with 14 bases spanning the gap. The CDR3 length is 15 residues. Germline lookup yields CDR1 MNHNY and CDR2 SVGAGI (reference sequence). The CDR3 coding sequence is TGTGCCAGCAGTTACCGGAGGGAGTCTATCTACGAGCAGTACTTC. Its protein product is CASSYRRESIYEQYF.

CDR3 loop: CASRGYRGPNYGYTF. CDR3 coding DNA: TGTGCCAGCAGGGGGTACAGGGGGCCTAACTATGGCTACACCTTC. The chain combines TRBV28 with TRBJ1-2; 9 bases line up with TRBD1. Germline V gene lookup returns CDR1 MDHEN and CDR2 SYDVKM. Unmatched junction bases numbered 5, after V lost 6 bases and J lost 0 bases. This CDR3 region has 15 residues.

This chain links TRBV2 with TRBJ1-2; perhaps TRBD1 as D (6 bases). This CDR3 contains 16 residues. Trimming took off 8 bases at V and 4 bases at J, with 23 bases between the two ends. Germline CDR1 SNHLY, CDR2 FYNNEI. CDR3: CASVRGGGPGIYGYTF. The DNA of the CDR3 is TGTGCCAGCGTTCGGGGCGGGGGGCCCGGGATCTATGGCTACACCTTC.

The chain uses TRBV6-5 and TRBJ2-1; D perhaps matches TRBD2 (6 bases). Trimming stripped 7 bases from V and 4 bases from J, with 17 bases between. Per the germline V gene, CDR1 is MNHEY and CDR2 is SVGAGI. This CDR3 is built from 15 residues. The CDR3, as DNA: TGTGCCAGCATTCCCTTGGGGGGAACTTACAATGAGCAGTTCTTC. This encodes CASIPLGGTYNEQFF.

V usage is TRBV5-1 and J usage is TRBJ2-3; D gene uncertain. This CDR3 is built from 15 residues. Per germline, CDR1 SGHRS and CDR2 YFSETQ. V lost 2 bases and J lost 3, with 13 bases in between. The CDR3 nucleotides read TGCGCCAGCAGCTTAGCCTCATTGGGGACAGATACGCAGTATTTT. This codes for CASSLASLGTDTQYF. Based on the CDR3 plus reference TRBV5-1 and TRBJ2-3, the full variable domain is KAGVTQTPRYLIKTRGQQVTLSCSPISGHRSVSWYQQTPGQGLQFLFEYFSETQRNKGNFPGRFSGRQFSNSRSEMNVSTLELGDSALYLCASSLASLGTDTQYFGPGTRLTVL.

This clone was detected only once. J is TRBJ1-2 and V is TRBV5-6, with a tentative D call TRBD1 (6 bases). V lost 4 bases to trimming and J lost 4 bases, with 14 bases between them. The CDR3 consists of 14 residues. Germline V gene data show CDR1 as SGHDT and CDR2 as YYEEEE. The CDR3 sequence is CASSQSRGSYGYTF. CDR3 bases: TGTGCCAGCAGCCAAAGCAGGGGAAGCTATGGCTACACCTTC.

In DNA, the CDR3 is TGTGCCAGCAGCTTAGAGGGACTAGCGGGCTTAGGAGAGACCCAGTACTTC. Its protein product is CASSLEGLAGLGETQYF. The chain is built from TRBV13 and TRBJ2-5, with 12 bases identical to TRBD2. From germline, CDR1 is PRHDT and CDR2 FYEKMQ (reference sequence). The CDR3 has 17 amino acids. V lost 1 base to trimming and J lost 4 bases; unmatched junction nucleotides: 7.

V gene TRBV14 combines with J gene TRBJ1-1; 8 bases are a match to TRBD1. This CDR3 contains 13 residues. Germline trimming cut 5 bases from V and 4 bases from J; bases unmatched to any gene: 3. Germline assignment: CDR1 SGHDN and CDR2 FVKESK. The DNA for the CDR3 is TGTGCCAGCAGCTCCGACAGGGGCACTGAAGCTTTCTTT. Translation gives CASSSDRGTEAFF.

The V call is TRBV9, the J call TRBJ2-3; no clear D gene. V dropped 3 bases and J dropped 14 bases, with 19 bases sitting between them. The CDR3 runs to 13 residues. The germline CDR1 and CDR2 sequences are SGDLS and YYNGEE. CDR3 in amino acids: CASSESSGRKVYF. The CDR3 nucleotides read TGTGCCAGCAGCGAGAGCTCGGGCCGGAAAGTGTATTTT.

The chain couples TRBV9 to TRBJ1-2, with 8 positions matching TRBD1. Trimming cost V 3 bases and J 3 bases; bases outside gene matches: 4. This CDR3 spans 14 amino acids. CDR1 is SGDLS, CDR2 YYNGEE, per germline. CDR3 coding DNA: TGTGCCAGCAGCGGACAGGACAGGGACTATGGCTACACCTTC. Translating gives CASSGQDRDYGYTF.

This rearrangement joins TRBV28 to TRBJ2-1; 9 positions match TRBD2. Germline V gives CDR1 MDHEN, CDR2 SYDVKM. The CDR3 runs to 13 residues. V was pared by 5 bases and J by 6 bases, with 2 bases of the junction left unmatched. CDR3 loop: CASSVGLANEQFF. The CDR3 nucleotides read TGTGCCAGCAGTGTGGGACTAGCCAATGAGCAGTTCTTC.

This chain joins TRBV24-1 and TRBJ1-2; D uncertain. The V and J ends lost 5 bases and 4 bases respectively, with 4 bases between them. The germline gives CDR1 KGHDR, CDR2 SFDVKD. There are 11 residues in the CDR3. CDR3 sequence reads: CATSGPYGYTF. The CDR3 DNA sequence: TGTGCCACCAGTGGTCCCTATGGCTACACCTTC.

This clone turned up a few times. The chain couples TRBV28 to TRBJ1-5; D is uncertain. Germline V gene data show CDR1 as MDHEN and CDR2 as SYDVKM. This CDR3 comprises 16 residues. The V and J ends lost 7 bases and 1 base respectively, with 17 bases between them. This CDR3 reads CASITGRAQSNQPQHF. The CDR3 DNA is TGTGCCAGCATCACTGGGAGGGCCCAAAGCAATCAGCCCCAGCATTTT.

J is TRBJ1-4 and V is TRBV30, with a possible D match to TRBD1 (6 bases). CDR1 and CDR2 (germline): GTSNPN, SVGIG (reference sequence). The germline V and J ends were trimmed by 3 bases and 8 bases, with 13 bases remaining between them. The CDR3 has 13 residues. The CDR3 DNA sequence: TGTGCCTGGAGGTGGGACAAGGGAGAAAAACTGTTTTTT. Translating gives CAWRWDKGEKLFF.

The CDR3 protein is CASSPPDSITDTQYF. The CDR3 region has the DNA TGTGCCAGCTCACCACCGGACTCGATCACAGATACGCAGTATTTT. This rearrangement joins TRBV18 to TRBJ2-3; maybe TRBD2 (5 bases). V was trimmed by 0 bases and J by 2 bases, leaving 9 bases between them. Per the germline V gene, CDR1 is KGHSH and CDR2 is LQKENI. This CDR3 spans 15 amino acids.

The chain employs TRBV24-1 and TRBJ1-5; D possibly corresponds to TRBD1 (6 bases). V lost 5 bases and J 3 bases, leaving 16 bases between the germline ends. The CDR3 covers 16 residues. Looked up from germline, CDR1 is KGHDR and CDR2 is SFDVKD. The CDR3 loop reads CATSAQGRGHNQPQHF. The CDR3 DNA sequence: TGTGCCACCAGTGCACAGGGAAGAGGTCACAATCAGCCCCAGCATTTT.

Written as DNA, the CDR3 is TGTGCCAGCTGCCGCCCAGCGATTCACACTGAAGCTTTCTTT. Its translation: CASCRPAIHTEAFF. The chain employs TRBV28 and TRBJ1-1; the D is unclear. V gave up 8 bases and J gave up 3 bases, with 16 bases separating them. Germline V gives CDR1 MDHEN, CDR2 SYDVKM. This CDR3 is 14 amino acids long.